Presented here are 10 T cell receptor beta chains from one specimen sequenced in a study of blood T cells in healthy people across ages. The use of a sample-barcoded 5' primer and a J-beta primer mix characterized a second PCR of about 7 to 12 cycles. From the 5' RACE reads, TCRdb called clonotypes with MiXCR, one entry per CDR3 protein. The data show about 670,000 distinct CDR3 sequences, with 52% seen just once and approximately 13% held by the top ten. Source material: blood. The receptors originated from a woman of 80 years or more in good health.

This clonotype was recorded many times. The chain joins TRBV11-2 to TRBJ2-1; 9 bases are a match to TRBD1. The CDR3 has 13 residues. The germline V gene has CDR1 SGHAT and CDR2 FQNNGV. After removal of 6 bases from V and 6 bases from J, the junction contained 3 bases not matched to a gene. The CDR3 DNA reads TGTGCCAGCAGTGCGGGACAGGGCAATGAGCAGTTCTTC. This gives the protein CASSAGQGNEQFF.

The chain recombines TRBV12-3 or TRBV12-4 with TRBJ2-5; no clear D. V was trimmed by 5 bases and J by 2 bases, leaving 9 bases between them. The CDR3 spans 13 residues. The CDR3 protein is CASSVNFQETQYF. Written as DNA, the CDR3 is TGTGCCAGCAGTGTCAACTTTCAAGAGACCCAGTACTTC.

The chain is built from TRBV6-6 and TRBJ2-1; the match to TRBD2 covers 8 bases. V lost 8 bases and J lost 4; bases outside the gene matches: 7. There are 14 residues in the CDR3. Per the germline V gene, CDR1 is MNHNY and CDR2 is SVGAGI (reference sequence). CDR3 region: CASGNTGGYNEQFF. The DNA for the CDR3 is TGTGCCAGCGGGAATACGGGGGGGTACAATGAGCAGTTCTTC.

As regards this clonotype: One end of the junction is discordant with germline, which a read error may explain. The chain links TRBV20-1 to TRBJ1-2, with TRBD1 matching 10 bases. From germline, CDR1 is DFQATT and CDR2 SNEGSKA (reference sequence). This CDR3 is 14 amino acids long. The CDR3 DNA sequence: TGCAGTGCGAGAGGGACAGGGGAGGACTATGGCTACACCTTC. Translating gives CSARGTGEDYGYTF.

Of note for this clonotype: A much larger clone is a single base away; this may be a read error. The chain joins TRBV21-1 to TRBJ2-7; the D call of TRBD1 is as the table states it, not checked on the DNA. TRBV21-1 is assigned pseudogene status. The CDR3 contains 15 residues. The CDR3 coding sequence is TGTGCCAGCAGCAAAAAGGGGGCAGGGGGATACGAGCAGTACTTC. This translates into CASSKKGAGGYEQYF.

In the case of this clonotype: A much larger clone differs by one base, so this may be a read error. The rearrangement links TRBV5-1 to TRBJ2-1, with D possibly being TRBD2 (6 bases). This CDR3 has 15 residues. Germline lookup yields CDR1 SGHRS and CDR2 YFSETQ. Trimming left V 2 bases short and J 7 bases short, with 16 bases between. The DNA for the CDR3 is TGCGCCAGCAGCTTTGGACTAACCAAGCCTAATGAGCAGTTCTTC. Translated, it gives CASSFGLTKPNEQFF.

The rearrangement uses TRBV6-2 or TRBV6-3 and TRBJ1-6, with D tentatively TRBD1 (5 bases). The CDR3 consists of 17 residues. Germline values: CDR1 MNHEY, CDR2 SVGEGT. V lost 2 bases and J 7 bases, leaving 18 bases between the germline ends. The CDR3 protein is CASSYPISGTGNSPLHF. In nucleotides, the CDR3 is TGTGCCAGCAGTTACCCAATTTCCGGGACCGGGAATTCACCCCTCCACTTT.

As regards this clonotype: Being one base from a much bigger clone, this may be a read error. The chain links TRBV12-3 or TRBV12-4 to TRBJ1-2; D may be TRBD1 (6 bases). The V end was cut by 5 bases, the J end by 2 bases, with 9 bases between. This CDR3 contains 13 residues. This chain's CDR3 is CASSVGQNYGYTF. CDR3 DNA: TGTGCCAGCAGTGTCGGACAGAACTATGGCTACACCTTC.

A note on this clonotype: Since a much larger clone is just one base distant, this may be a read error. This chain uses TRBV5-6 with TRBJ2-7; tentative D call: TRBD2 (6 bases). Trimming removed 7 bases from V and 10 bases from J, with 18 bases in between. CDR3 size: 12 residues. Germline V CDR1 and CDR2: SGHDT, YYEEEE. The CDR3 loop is CASGRDGEEQYF. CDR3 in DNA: TGTGCCAGCGGCCGGGACGGGGAGGAACAGTACTTC.

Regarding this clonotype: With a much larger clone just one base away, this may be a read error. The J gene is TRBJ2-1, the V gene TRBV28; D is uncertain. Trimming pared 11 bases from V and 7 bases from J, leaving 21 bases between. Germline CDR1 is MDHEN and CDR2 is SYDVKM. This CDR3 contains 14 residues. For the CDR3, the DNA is TGTGCCTCCCGGGCTTTCAGATCAAAAAATGAGCAGTTCTTC. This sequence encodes CASRAFRSKNEQFF.